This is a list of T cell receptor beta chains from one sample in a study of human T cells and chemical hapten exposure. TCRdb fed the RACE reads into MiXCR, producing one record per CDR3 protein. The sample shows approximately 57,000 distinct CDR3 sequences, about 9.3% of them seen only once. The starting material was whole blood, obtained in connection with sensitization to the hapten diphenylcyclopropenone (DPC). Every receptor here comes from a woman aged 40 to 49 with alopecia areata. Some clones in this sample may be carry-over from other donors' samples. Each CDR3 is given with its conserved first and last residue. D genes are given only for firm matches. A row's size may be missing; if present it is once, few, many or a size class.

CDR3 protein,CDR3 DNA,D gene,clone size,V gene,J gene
CASSYTWETQYF,TGTGCCAGCAGTTACACCTGGGAGACCCAGTACTTC,-,many,TRBV6-2/TRBV6-3,TRBJ2-5
CASSPEAGLSYEQYF,TGTGCCAGCAGCCCCGAGGCAGGTCTCTCCTACGAGCAGTACTTC,-,many,TRBV7-9,TRBJ2-7
CASSFRAAEEKLFF,TGTGCCAGCAGTTTTAGGGCCGCAGAGGAAAAACTGTTTTTT,-,few,TRBV12-3/TRBV12-4,TRBJ1-4
CASSVGVSAGDYEQYF,TGTGCCAGCAGCGTAGGCGTGAGCGCCGGCGACTACGAGCAGTACTTC,-,-,TRBV9,TRBJ2-7
CASSYPRAYTGELFF,TGTGCCAGCAGTTACCCGAGGGCTTACACCGGGGAGCTGTTTTTT,-,-,TRBV6-2/TRBV6-3,TRBJ2-2
CASSQSHQETQYF,TGCGCCAGCAGCCAGAGTCACCAAGAGACCCAGTACTTC,-,few,TRBV4-1,TRBJ2-5
CASSVQSSGGRTDTQYF,TGCGCCAGCAGCGTTCAATCTAGCGGGGGACGCACAGATACGCAGTATTTT,TRBD2,many,TRBV4-3,TRBJ2-3
CASSSFQGADEAFF,TGTGCCAGCAGCTCCTTCCAAGGGGCGGATGAAGCTTTCTTT,-,many,TRBV11-2,TRBJ1-1
CASNPRGAGTTRTDTQYF,TGTGCCAGCAACCCGAGGGGGGCTGGTACCACACGGACAGATACGCAGTATTTT,-,few,TRBV21-1,TRBJ2-3
CASSQVWGRTTDTQYF,TGTGCCAGCAGCCAAGTCTGGGGACGGACCACAGATACGCAGTATTTT,-,few,TRBV3-1,TRBJ2-3
CASSLGLQVAKNIQYF,TGTGCCAGCAGCCTAGGCCTACAAGTAGCCAAAAACATTCAGTACTTC,-,-,TRBV3-1,TRBJ2-4
CSARNRHSYEQYF,TGCAGTGCGAGAAACAGACACTCCTACGAGCAGTACTTC,-,few,TRBV20-1,TRBJ2-7
CASRATVGETQYF,TGCGCCAGCAGAGCTACCGTCGGGGAGACCCAGTACTTC,-,-,TRBV5-1,TRBJ2-5
CASSLLEATGELFF,TGCGCCAGCAGCTTGCTGGAGGCAACCGGGGAGCTGTTTTTT,-,many,TRBV5-1,TRBJ2-2
CASSQTRTATYEQYF,TGTGCCAGCAGCCAAACCAGGACAGCTACCTACGAGCAGTACTTC,-,many,TRBV12-3/TRBV12-4,TRBJ2-7
CAWGQTDTQYF,TGTGCCTGGGGACAGACAGATACGCAGTATTTT,-,few,TRBV30,TRBJ2-3
CASSHEPGLAEETQYF,TGTGCCAGCAGCCACGAACCGGGACTAGCGGAAGAGACCCAGTACTTC,TRBD2,few,TRBV4-2,TRBJ2-5
CASTRTGDSYEQYF,TGTGCCAGCACTCGAACGGGGGACTCCTACGAGCAGTACTTC,-,-,TRBV2,TRBJ2-7
CASSHPSGNTIYF,TGTGCCAGCAGCCATCCCTCTGGAAACACCATATATTTT,-,many,TRBV3-1,TRBJ1-3
CASRYLSWGAPHNEQFF,TGTGCCAGCAGATATTTGTCTTGGGGGGCCCCCCACAATGAGCAGTTCTTC,-,many,TRBV12-3/TRBV12-4,TRBJ2-1
CASSYSRPWSGNTIYF,TGTGCCAGCAGTTACTCGAGACCGTGGTCTGGAAACACCATATATTTT,-,many,TRBV6-5,TRBJ1-3
CASSQDLEAAEYQETQYF,TGTGCCAGCAGCCAAGATCTAGAAGCAGCGGAGTACCAAGAGACCCAGTACTTC,-,-,TRBV3-1,TRBJ2-5
CATSERTGSEQYF,TGTGCCACCAGCGAGAGGACAGGGAGCGAGCAGTACTTC,TRBD1,few,TRBV15,TRBJ2-7
CASSLRTASYGYTF,TGTGCCAGCAGTTTACGGACAGCCTCCTATGGCTACACCTTC,-,many,TRBV12-3/TRBV12-4,TRBJ1-2
CASSFPPAPTYEQYF,TGTGCCAGCAGTTTCCCGCCGGCCCCGACCTACGAGCAGTACTTC,-,-,TRBV12-3/TRBV12-4,TRBJ2-7
CASSYNWGEPHTQYF,TGTGCCAGCAGTTATAACTGGGGCGAGCCTCATACGCAGTATTTT,-,-,TRBV6-5,TRBJ2-3
CASSTTTPGARGYTF,TGTGCCAGCTCAACTACAACCCCAGGGGCCCGCGGCTACACCTTC,-,many,TRBV18,TRBJ1-2
CASSVGLQNEQYF,TGTGCCAGCAGCGTGGGACTACAGAACGAGCAGTACTTC,TRBD2,-,TRBV7-2,TRBJ2-7
CASTDHSTDTQYF,TGTGCCAGCACGGATCATAGCACAGATACGCAGTATTTT,-,few,TRBV28,TRBJ2-3
CASSQEGPPLANEQYF,TGTGCCAGCAGCCAAGAGGGCCCCCCCCTAGCAAACGAGCAGTACTTC,-,few,TRBV4-2,TRBJ2-7
CASSLVGTANSYEQYF,TGTGCCAGCAGCTTGGTTGGGACGGCGAACTCCTACGAGCAGTACTTC,-,few,TRBV5-4,TRBJ2-7
CASTRNGYNEQFF,TGTGCCAGCACGCGCAATGGGTACAATGAGCAGTTCTTC,-,-,TRBV2,TRBJ2-1
CSVVGAGAGETQYF,TGCAGCGTTGTCGGAGCGGGGGCTGGGGAGACCCAGTACTTC,TRBD2,many,TRBV29-1,TRBJ2-5
CSARDEDEQFF,TGCAGTGCTAGAGATGAGGATGAGCAGTTCTTC,-,-,TRBV20-1,TRBJ2-1
CATKPGQGSGNTIYF,TGTGCCACGAAACCGGGACAGGGCTCTGGAAACACCATATATTTT,TRBD1,many,TRBV6-1,TRBJ1-3
CASSFGGVVSYEQYF,TGTGCCAGCAGTTTCGGGGGGGTCGTATCCTACGAGCAGTACTTC,TRBD2,few,TRBV12-3/TRBV12-4,TRBJ2-7
CASSSDRDRVETQYF,TGTGCCAGCAGCTCCGACCGGGACAGAGTGGAGACCCAGTACTTC,TRBD1,few,TRBV7-9,TRBJ2-5
CASSTVRPITPAFF,TGTGCCAGCAGTACCGTCAGGCCGATAACGCCAGCTTTCTTT,-,few,TRBV27,TRBJ1-1
CASSRDRGRGYGYTF,TGTGCCAGCAGCCGAGACAGGGGGCGCGGCTATGGCTACACCTTC,TRBD1,many,TRBV13,TRBJ1-2
CASSGATDTQYF,TGTGCCAGCAGCGGGGCGACAGATACGCAGTATTTT,-,few,TRBV12-3/TRBV12-4,TRBJ2-3
CACMGGLYEQYF,TGTGCCTGCATGGGGGGGCTCTACGAGCAGTACTTC,-,many,TRBV25-1,TRBJ2-7
CANSLTSGGTDTQYF,TGCGCCAACAGCTTGACTAGCGGGGGTACAGATACGCAGTATTTT,TRBD2,-,TRBV5-1,TRBJ2-3
CASSRQVTSGNTIYF,TGTGCCAGTTCCCGGCAGGTTACCTCTGGAAACACCATATATTTT,-,few,TRBV7-2,TRBJ1-3
CASSMDSSYNEQFF,TGTGCCAGCAGTATGGACAGCTCCTACAATGAGCAGTTCTTC,-,many,TRBV28,TRBJ2-1
CASSYSAGTGGAGSNQPQHF,TGTGCCAGCAGTTACTCAGCCGGGACAGGGGGCGCGGGAAGCAATCAGCCCCAGCATTTT,TRBD1,-,TRBV6-2/TRBV6-3,TRBJ1-5
CARGPETQYF,TGTGCCAGGGGTCCGGAGACCCAGTACTTC,-,many,TRBV7-3,TRBJ2-5
CASSFAGKNIQYF,TGTGCCAGCAGCTTTGCAGGGAAGAACATTCAGTACTTC,-,many,TRBV11-2,TRBJ2-4
CSAISPGGNQETQYF,TGCAGTGCTATATCGCCTGGGGGCAACCAAGAGACCCAGTACTTC,-,few,TRBV20-1,TRBJ2-5